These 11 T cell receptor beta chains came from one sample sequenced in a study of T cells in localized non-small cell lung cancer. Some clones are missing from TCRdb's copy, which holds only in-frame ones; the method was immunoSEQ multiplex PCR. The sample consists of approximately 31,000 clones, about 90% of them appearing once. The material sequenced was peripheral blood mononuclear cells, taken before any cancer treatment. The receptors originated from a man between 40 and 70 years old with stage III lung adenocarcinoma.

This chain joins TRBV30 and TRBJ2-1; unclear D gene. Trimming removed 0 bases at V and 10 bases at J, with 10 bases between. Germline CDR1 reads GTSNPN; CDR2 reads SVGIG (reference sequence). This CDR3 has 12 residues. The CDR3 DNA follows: TGTGCCTGGAGTGTACGTTCGGGCGAGCAGTTCTTC. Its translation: CAWSVRSGEQFF.

The CDR3 is CASSYNRDQPQHF. DNA of the CDR3: TGTGCCAGCAGTTACAACCGGGATCAGCCCCAGCATTTT. V gene TRBV6-5 combines with J gene TRBJ1-5, with unresolved D. With 2 bases removed from V and 5 bases from J, the gap between germline ends came to 7 bases. This CDR3 comprises 13 residues. The V gene's germline CDR1 is MNHEY and CDR2 SVGAGI.

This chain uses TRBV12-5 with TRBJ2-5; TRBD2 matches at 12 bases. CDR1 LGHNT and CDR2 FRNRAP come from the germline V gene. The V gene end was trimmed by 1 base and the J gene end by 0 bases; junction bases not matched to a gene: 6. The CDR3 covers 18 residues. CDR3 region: CASGLEVLAGGHQETQYF. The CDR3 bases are TGTGCTAGTGGTTTGGAGGTACTAGCGGGGGGACACCAAGAGACCCAGTACTTC.

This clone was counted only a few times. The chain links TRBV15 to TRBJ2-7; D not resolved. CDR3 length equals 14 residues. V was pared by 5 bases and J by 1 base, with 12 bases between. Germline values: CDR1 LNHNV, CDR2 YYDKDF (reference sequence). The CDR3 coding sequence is TGTGCCACCAGCCTAAGACCATTTTCCTACGAGCAGTACTTC. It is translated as CATSLRPFSYEQYF.

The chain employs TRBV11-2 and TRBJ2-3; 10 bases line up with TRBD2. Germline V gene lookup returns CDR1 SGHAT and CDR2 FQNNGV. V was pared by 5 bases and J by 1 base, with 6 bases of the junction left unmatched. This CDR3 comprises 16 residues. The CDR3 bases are TGTGCCAGCAGCCAATTAGCGGGGGGACGCACAGATACGCAGTATTTT. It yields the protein CASSQLAGGRTDTQYF. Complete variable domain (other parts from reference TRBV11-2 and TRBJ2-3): EAGVAQSPRYKIIEKRQSVAFWCNPISGHATLYWYQQILGQGPKLLIQFQNNGVVDDSQLPKDRFSAERLKGVDSTLKIQPAKLEDSAVYLCASSQLAGGRTDTQYFGPGTRLTVL.

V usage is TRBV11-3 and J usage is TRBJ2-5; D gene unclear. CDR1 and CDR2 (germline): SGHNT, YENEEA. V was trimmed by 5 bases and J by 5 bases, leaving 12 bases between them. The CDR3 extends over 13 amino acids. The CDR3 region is CASSVYSRETQYF. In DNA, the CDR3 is TGTGCCAGCAGCGTTTATAGCAGGGAGACCCAGTACTTC.

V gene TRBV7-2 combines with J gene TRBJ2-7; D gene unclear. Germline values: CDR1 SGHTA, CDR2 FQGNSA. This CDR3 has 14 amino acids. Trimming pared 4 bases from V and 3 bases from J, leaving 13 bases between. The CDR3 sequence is CASSSSLNHYEQYF. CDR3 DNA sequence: TGTGCCAGCAGCTCCTCACTGAATCACTACGAGCAGTACTTC.

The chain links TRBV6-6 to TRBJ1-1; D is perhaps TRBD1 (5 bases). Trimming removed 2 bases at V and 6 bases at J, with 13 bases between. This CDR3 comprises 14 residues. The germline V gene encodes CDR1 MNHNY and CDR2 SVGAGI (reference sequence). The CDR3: CASSYAGESAEAFF. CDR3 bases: TGTGCCAGCAGTTACGCGGGGGAGTCGGCTGAAGCTTTCTTT.

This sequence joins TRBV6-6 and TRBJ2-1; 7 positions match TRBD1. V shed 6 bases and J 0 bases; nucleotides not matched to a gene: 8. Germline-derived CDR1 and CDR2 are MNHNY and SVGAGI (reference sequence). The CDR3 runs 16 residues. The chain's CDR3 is CASRFTGERSYNEQFF. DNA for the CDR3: TGTGCCAGCAGATTTACAGGGGAACGCTCCTACAATGAGCAGTTCTTC.

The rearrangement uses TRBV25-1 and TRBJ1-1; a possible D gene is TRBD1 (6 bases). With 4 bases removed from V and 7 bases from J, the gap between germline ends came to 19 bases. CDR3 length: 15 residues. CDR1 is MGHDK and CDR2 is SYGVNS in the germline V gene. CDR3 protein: CASSVRWGGHGEAFF. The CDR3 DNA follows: TGTGCCAGCAGTGTCCGCTGGGGGGGCCATGGTGAAGCTTTCTTT.

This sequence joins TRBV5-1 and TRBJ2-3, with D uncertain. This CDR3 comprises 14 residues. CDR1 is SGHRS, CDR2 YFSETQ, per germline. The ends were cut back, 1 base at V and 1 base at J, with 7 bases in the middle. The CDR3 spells CASSLTAGTDTQYF. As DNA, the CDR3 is TGCGCCAGCAGCTTGACGGCGGGCACAGATACGCAGTATTTT.